This TCR beta chain was retrieved from a study of PD-1 blockade in classical Hodgkin lymphoma. Using immunoSEQ multiplex PCR, the repertoire was profiled, and TCRdb retains in-frame clones only, with some absent. The data show about 90,000 clones, 85% to 95% seen once. This clone was seen only a few times. All trial patients relapsed after autologous stem cell transplantation. The V segment lost 5 bases and the J segment 7 bases; nucleotides outside the gene matches: 7. This CDR3 has 12 amino acids. Germline V lookup: CDR1 GTSNPN, CDR2 SVGIG (reference sequence). The sequencing here drew on peripheral blood mononuclear cells (PBMCs), taken before the second cycle of nivolumab. The J gene is TRBJ1-1, the V gene TRBV30; 7 bases match TRBD1. This TCR was recovered from a human donor with classical Hodgkin lymphoma. The chain's CDR3 is CAWGRQGDEAFF. DNA of the CDR3: TGTGCCTGGGGTCGACAGGGCGATGAAGCTTTCTTT.